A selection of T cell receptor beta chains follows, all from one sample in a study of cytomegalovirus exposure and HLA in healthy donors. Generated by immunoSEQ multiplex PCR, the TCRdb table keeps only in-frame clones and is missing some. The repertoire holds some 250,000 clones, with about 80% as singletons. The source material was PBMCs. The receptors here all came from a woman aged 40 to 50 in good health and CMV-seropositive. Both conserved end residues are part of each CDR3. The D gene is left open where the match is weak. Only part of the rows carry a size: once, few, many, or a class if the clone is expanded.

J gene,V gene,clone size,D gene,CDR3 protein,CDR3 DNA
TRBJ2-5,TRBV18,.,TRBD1,CASSPGQEETQYF,TGTGCCAGCTCACCAGGACAGGAAGAGACCCAGTACTTC
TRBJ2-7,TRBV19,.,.,CASSTHLKSESYEQYF,TGTGCCAGTAGTACGCATCTAAAGAGCGAATCCTACGAGCAGTACTTC
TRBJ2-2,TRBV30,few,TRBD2,CAWSARPGLAGARTGELFF,TGTGCCTGGAGTGCCCGGCCGGGACTAGCGGGAGCTCGGACCGGGGAGCTGTTTTTT
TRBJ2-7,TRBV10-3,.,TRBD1,CAISESRDSIEQYF,TGTGCCATCAGTGAGTCCCGGGACAGTATAGAGCAGTACTTC
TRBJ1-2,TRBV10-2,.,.,CASSEYQEGPYGYTF,TGCGCCAGCAGTGAGTATCAGGAGGGACCATATGGCTACACCTTC
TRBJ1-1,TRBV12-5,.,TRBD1,CASAHDRGHTEAFF,TGTGCTAGTGCCCACGACAGGGGGCACACTGAAGCTTTCTTT
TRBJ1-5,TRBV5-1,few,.,CASSLVAGQPQHF,TGCGCCAGCAGCTTGGTGGCGGGTCAGCCCCAGCATTTT
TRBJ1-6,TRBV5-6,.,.,CASSSPGLGSPLHF,TGTGCCAGCAGCTCCCCGGGATTGGGGTCGCCCCTCCACTTT
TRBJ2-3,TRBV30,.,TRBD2,CAWIPGAGGDTQYF,TGTGCCTGGATCCCTGGAGCGGGGGGAGATACGCAGTATTTT
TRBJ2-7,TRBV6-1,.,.,CASSEALVGAPYEQYF,TGTGCCAGCAGTGAAGCGCTTGTGGGGGCCCCCTACGAGCAGTACTTC
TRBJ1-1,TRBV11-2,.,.,CASSGKTGYSDAEAFF,TGTGCCAGCAGCGGAAAAACAGGGTACTCGGACGCTGAAGCTTTCTTT
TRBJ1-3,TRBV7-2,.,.,CASSPHEEDTIYF,TGTGCCAGCAGCCCACACGAGGAAGACACCATATATTTT
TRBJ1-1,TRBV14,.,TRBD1,CASSLTGGYTEAFF,TGTGCCAGCAGCCTGACAGGGGGCTACACTGAAGCTTTCTTT
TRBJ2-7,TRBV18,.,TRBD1,CASSPVWTGRDYEQYF,TGTGCCAGCTCACCGGTCTGGACAGGTAGGGACTACGAGCAGTACTTC
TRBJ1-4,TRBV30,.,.,CAWSVVGQGNEKLFF,TGTGCCTGGAGTGTGGTGGGGCAGGGTAATGAAAAACTGTTTTTT
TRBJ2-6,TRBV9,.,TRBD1,CASSAGTGRSSGANVLTF,TGTGCCAGCAGCGCAGGGACAGGCCGCAGCTCTGGGGCCAACGTCCTGACTTTC
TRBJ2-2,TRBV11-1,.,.,CASSLTRDTGELFF,TGTGCCAGCAGTCTAACTAGAGACACCGGGGAGCTGTTTTTT
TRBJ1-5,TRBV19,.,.,CASVEPGPSPNQHF,TGTGCCAGTGTGGAACCAGGGCCATCCCCGAACCAGCATTTT
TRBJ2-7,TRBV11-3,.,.,CASSPPDSYYEQYF,TGTGCCAGCAGCCCCCCGGACAGTTACTACGAGCAGTACTTC
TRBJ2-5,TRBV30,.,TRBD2,CAWSVTPRRTSGWDQETQYF,TGTGCCTGGAGTGTTACCCCACGAAGGACTAGCGGGTGGGATCAAGAGACCCAGTACTTC
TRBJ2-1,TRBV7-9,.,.,CASSPKWTAVDEQFF,TGTGCCAGCAGCCCGAAATGGACAGCAGTCGATGAGCAGTTCTTC
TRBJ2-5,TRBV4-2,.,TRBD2,CASSQFAGGSSGGEETQYF,TGTGCCAGCAGCCAATTTGCGGGAGGTAGTAGCGGGGGGGAAGAGACCCAGTACTTC
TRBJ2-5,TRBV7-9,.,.,CASSLYVTEKETQYF,TGTGCCAGCAGCTTATATGTGACAGAAAAAGAGACCCAGTACTTC
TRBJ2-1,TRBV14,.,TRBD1,CASSHRQGAGYNEQFF,TGTGCCAGCAGCCATAGACAGGGGGCGGGATACAATGAGCAGTTCTTC
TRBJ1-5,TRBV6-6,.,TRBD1,CASSYSGQGDQPQHF,TGTGCCAGCAGTTACTCGGGACAGGGGGATCAGCCCCAGCATTTT
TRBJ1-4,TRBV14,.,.,CASSQVKDPGEKLFF,TGTGCCAGCAGCCAAGTCAAGGACCCGGGGGAAAAACTGTTTTTT
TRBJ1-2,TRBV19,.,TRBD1,CASSPQFLQGGAYGYTF,TGTGCCAGTAGTCCACAATTTCTACAGGGGGGCGCCTATGGCTACACCTTC
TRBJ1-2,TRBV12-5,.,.,CASGHAGHGYTF,TGTGCTAGTGGGCATGCGGGGCATGGCTACACCTTC
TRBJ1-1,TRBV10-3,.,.,CAISAGVGTTEAFF,TGTGCCATCAGCGCAGGGGTAGGGACCACTGAAGCTTTCTTT
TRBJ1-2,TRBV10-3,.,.,CAISDPGHPSYGYTF,TGTGCCATCAGTGATCCGGGACATCCGTCCTATGGCTACACCTTC
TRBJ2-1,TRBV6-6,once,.,CASLDGHPNNEQFF,TGTGCCAGCCTAGACGGACACCCAAACAATGAGCAGTTCTTC
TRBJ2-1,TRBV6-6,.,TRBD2,CASSYGSGATYNEQFF,TGTGCCAGCAGTTACGGAAGCGGGGCCACCTACAATGAGCAGTTCTTC
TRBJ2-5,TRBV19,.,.,CASTHPGQGKTQYF,TGTGCCAGTACCCACCCTGGGCAGGGAAAGACCCAGTACTTC
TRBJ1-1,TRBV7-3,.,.,CASSPPIRLTEAFF,TGTGCCAGCAGCCCGCCTATTCGGTTGACTGAAGCTTTCTTT
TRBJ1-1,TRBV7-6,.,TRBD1,CASSLLGQGSNTEAFF,TGTGCCAGCAGCTTATTGGGACAGGGCTCGAACACTGAAGCTTTCTTT
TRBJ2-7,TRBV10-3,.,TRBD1,CAINPGGQGSNEQYF,TGTGCCATCAACCCGGGGGGACAGGGGAGCAACGAGCAGTACTTC
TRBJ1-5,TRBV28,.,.,CASIGAAGELLEPQHF,TGTGCCAGCATTGGGGCTGCGGGGGAGCTCTTAGAACCCCAGCATTTT
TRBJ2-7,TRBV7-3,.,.,CASSPSSLSEQYF,TGTGCCAGCAGCCCCTCTTCCCTGAGCGAGCAGTACTTC
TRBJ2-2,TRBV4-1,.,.,CASSQGPSGEGGELFF,TGCGCCAGCAGCCAAGGGCCTTCGGGCGAGGGCGGGGAGCTGTTTTTT
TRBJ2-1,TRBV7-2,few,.,CASSLNLASYNEQFF,TGTGCCAGCAGCTTGAACCTAGCGTCCTACAATGAGCAGTTCTTC
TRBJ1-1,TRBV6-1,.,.,CASSEGMNTEAFF,TGTGCCAGCAGTGAGGGCATGAACACTGAAGCTTTCTTT
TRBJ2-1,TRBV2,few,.,CASSGSTRQFF,TGTGCCAGCAGTGGCTCGACTAGGCAGTTCTTC
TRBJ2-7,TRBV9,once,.,CASSVGLSFYEQYF,TGTGCCAGCAGCGTAGGACTGTCATTCTACGAGCAGTACTTC
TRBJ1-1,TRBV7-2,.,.,CASSLRAGINTEAFF,TGTGCCAGCAGCTTAAGGGCAGGGATTAACACTGAAGCTTTCTTT
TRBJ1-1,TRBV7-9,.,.,CASGVQSNTEAFF,TGTGCCAGCGGAGTCCAGTCGAACACTGAAGCTTTCTTT
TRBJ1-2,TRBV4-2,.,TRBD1,CASSQEGTGAWSGYTF,TGTGCCAGCAGCCAAGAGGGGACAGGGGCGTGGAGTGGCTACACCTTC
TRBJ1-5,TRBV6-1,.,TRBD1,CASSAPGQGYQPQHF,TGTGCCAGCAGCGCCCCGGGACAGGGGTATCAGCCCCAGCATTTT
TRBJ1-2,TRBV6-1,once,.,CASSRGDYGYTF,TGTGCCAGCAGTCGGGGGGACTATGGCTACACCTTC
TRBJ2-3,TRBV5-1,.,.,CDQCGSTDTQYF,TGCGACCAGTGCGGGAGCACAGATACGCAGTATTTT
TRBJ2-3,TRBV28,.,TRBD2,CASSLLAASTDTQYF,TGTGCCAGCAGTTTACTAGCGGCTAGCACAGATACGCAGTATTTT
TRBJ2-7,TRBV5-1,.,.,CASSLGPSSYEQYF,TGCGCCAGCAGCTTGGGTCCCAGCTCCTACGAGCAGTACTTC
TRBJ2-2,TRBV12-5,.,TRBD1,CASAGDRGSTGELFF,TGTGCTAGTGCCGGGGACAGGGGATCAACCGGGGAGCTGTTTTTT
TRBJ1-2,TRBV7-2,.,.,CASSLLGTQNRYTF,TGTGCCAGCAGCTTACTCGGGACTCAGAACCGCTACACCTTC
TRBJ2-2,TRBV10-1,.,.,CASSVSFTGNTGELFF,TGCGCCAGCAGCGTTTCATTTACAGGGAACACCGGGGAGCTGTTTTTT
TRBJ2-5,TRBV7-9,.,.,CSSSPSVGLETQYF,TGTTCCAGCAGCCCCTCCGTCGGGTTAGAGACCCAGTACTTC
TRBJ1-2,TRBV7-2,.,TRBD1,CASSLVGGQGANYGYTF,TGTGCCAGCAGCTTAGTCGGGGGACAGGGGGCTAACTATGGCTACACCTTC
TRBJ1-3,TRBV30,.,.,CAWSAGRSSGNTIYF,TGTGCCTGGAGTGCCGGCAGGTCCTCTGGAAACACCATATATTTT
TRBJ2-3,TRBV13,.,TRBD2,CASSLVAGGNTQYF,TGTGCCAGCAGCTTAGTAGCGGGAGGAAATACGCAGTATTTT
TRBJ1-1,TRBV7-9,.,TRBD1,CASSFGQGATEAFF,TGTGCCAGCAGCTTTGGACAGGGGGCCACTGAAGCTTTCTTT
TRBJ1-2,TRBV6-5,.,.,CASSYSYQNYGYTF,TGTGCCAGCAGTTACTCGTACCAGAACTATGGCTACACCTTC